This TCR beta chain was profiled in a study of T cells in Graves' hyperthyroidism and ophthalmopathy. Findings of the study overall: Ophthalmopathy and stable hyperthyroidism were separated by a 13 V-J model.

A note on this clonotype: Its antigen is undetermined.

V lost 5 bases and J lost 5, with 18 bases in between. Germline V gene data show CDR1 as SGHTA and CDR2 as FQGTGA. The CDR3 has 15 residues. Amplification of TCR beta CDR3 regions used RNA as the template. HTBI primers were used for first-round RT-PCR of the TCR CDR3. Each CDR3 protein is one row after TCRdb ran MiXCR on the multiplex PCR reads. In the table there are 530,000 or so distinct CDR3 sequences, about half of which are singletons. The sequenced sample consisted of peripheral blood or thyroid tissue (not recorded which). The TCR originated in a woman aged 18-29 years with Graves' hyperthyroidism. The chain carries TRBV7-3 and TRBJ2-5; TRBD1 is a possible D gene (5 bases). Here the CDR3 reads CASSPTEVKGETQYF. CDR3 nucleotides: TGTGCCAGCAGCCCGACAGAAGTAAAGGGGGAGACCCAGTACTTC.